The TCR beta chain under discussion was sequenced for a study of Tregs in tolerant kidney transplant recipients. Study conclusions and caveats: Nucleotide sequences could not be compared across some patients' samples due to primer changes.

On this clone: The antigen is undetermined.

Only in-frame clones appear in the TCRdb table, and some are missing; sequencing was by immunoSEQ multiplex PCR. Altogether tens of thousands of clones are present, 70% to 90% being singletons, with the ten largest covering approximately 0.39%. The sample was CD4+ T cells from blood, taken before the transplant. This TCR derives from a human donor who received a combined kidney and bone marrow transplant.

CDR3 in amino acids: CASSVVFGGLGEQFF. CDR3 DNA sequence: TGTGCCAGCAGCGTGGTATTCGGGGGTTTGGGTGAGCAGTTCTTC. V is TRBV9 and J is TRBJ2-1; D possibly corresponds to TRBD2 (6 bases). This CDR3 comprises 15 residues. From germline, CDR1 is SGDLS and CDR2 YYNGEE. With 2 bases removed from V and 9 bases from J, the gap between germline ends came to 18 bases.